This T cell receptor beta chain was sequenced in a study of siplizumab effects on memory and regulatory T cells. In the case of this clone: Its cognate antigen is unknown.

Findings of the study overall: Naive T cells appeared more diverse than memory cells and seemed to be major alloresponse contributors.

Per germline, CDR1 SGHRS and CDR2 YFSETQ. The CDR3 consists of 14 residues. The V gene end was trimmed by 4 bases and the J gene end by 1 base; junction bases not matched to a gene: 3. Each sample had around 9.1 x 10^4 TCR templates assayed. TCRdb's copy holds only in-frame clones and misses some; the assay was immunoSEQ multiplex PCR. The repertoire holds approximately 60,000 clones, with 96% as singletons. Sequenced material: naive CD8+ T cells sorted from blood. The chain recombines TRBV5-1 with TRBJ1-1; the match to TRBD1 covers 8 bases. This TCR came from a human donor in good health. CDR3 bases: TGCGCCAGCAGCACCGGGACAGGGAACACTGAAGCTTTCTTT. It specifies CASSTGTGNTEAFF.